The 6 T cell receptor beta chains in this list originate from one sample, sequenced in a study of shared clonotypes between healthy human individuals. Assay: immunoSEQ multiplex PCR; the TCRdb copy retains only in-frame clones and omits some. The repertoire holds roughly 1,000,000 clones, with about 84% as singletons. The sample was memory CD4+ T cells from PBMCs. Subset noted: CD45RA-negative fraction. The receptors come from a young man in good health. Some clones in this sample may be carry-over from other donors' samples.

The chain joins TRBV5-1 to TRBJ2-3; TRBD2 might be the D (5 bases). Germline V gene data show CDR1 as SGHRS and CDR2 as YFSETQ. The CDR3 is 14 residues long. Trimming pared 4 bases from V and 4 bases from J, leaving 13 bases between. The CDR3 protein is CASSIGEPADTQYF. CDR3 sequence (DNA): TGCGCCAGCAGCATCGGGGAACCGGCAGATACGCAGTATTTT. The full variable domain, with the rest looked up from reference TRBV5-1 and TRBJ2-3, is KAGVTQTPRYLIKTRGQQVTLSCSPISGHRSVSWYQQTPGQGLQFLFEYFSETQRNKGNFPGRFSGRQFSNSRSEMNVSTLELGDSALYLCASSIGEPADTQYFGPGTRLTVL.

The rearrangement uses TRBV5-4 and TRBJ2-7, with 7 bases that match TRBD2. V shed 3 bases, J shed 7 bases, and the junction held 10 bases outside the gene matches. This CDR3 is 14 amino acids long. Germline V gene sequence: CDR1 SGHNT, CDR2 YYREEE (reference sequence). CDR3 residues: CASSSAGEAGEQYF. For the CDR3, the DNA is TGTGCCAGCAGCTCTGCGGGAGAGGCTGGGGAGCAGTACTTC. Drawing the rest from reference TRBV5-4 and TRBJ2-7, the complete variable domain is ETGVTQSPTHLIKTRGQQVTLRCSSQSGHNTVSWYQQALGQGPQFIFQYYREEENGRGNFPPRFSGLQFPNYSSELNVNALELDDSALYLCASSSAGEAGEQYFGPGTRLTVT.

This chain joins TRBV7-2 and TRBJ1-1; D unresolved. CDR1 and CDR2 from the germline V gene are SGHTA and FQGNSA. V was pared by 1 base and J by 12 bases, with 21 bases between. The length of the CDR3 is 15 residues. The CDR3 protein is CASSLGLDGPRVTFF. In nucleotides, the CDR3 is TGTGCCAGCAGCTTAGGACTGGACGGGCCGCGGGTGACTTTCTTT.

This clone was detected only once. Here the CDR3 DNA reads TGCGCCAGCAGCCAAGATCGGAGTGGACTTGGCTCTGGGGCCAACGTCCTGACTTTC. Translated, it gives CASSQDRSGLGSGANVLTF. The chain carries TRBV4-1 and TRBJ2-6, with a weak D call TRBD2 (5 bases). Trimming took off 0 bases at V and 0 bases at J, with 15 bases between the two ends. The CDR3 is 19 amino acids. Germline values: CDR1 MGHRA, CDR2 YSYEKL.

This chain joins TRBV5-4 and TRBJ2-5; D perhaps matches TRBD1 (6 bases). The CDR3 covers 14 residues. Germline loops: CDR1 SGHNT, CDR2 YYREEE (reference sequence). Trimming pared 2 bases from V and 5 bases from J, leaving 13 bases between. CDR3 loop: CASSFLQGRETQYF. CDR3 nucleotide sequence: TGTGCCAGCAGCTTCTTACAGGGTAGGGAGACCCAGTACTTC.

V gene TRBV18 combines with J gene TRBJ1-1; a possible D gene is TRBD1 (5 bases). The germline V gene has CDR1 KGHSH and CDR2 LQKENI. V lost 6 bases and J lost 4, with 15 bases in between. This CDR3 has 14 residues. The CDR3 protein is CASSRNRGFTEAFF. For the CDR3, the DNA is TGTGCCAGCTCCCGGAACCGGGGCTTCACTGAAGCTTTCTTT.